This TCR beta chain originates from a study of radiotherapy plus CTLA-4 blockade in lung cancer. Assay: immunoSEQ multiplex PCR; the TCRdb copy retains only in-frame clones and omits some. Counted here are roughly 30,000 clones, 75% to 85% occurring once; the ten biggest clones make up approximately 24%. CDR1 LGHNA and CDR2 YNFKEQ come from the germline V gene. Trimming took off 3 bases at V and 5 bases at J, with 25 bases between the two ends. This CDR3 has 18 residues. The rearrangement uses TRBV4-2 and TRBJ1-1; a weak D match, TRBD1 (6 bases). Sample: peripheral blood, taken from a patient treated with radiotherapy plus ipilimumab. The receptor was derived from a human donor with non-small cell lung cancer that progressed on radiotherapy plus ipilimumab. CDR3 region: CASSHPVVGTQGRTEAFF. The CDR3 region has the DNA TGTGCCAGCAGCCACCCAGTAGTAGGAACTCAGGGGAGAACTGAAGCTTTCTTT.